Below, 25 T cell receptor beta chains from the same sample are listed, as sequenced in a study of T-cell reconstitution after alpha-beta-depleted transplantation in children. Unique molecular identifiers featured in how the TCRbeta library was prepared. Via MiXCR, TCRdb re-called the PCR reads, giving one row per CDR3 protein. The table lists around 670,000 distinct CDR3 sequences, 13% of them singletons. Sequenced here: PBMCs, sampled before TCRalphabeta/CD19-depleted stem cell transplant. The receptor source for this set is a girl aged 2 to 10 with congenital amegakaryocytic thrombocytopenia, due to receive a stem cell transplant.

This clonotype came up a few times. The chain couples TRBV2 to TRBJ2-2; no clear D gene. Germline CDR1 and CDR2: SNHLY and FYNNEI. V was cut by 6 bases and J by 5 bases, with 10 bases left in between. The CDR3 runs to 13 residues. The CDR3 DNA is TGTGCCAGCAGCGGGTTTGGGACCGGGGAGCTGTTTTTT. This translates into CASSGFGTGELFF.

The table lists this clonotype with a few counts. The V call is TRBV5-1, the J call TRBJ2-1, with D perhaps matching TRBD1 or TRBD2 (5 bases each). V gave up 0 bases and J gave up 7 bases, with 11 bases separating them. This CDR3 spans 14 amino acids. Looked up from germline, CDR1 is SGHRS and CDR2 is YFSETQ. In DNA, the CDR3 is TGCGCCAGCAGCTTGGGGGGACCCGCGAATGAGCAGTTCTTC. It codes for CASSLGGPANEQFF.

V is TRBV9 and J is TRBJ2-3; tentatively, D is TRBD1 (7 bases). Germline V gene lookup returns CDR1 SGDLS and CDR2 YYNGEE. V was shortened by 2 bases and J by 3 bases, with 16 bases between the two germline ends. This CDR3 region has 16 residues. The chain's CDR3 is CASSVGGGGLTDTQYF. The CDR3 DNA reads as TGTGCCAGCAGCGTCGGCGGAGGGGGCTTGACAGATACGCAGTATTTT. The full variable domain, with the rest looked up from reference TRBV9 and TRBJ2-3, is DSGVTQTPKHLITATGQRVTLRCSPRSGDLSVYWYQQSLDQGLQFLIQYYNGEERAKGNILERFSAQQFPDLHSELNLSSLELGDSALYFCASSVGGGGLTDTQYFGPGTRLTVL.

The chain carries TRBV5-1 and TRBJ2-3, with TRBD2 matching over 10 bases. The length of the CDR3 is 18 residues. In germline, CDR1 is SGHRS, CDR2 YFSETQ. The trim removed 3 bases at V and 1 base at J, leaving 11 bases unmatched. The CDR3 protein is CASSYRLAGELRTDTQYF. The CDR3 DNA sequence: TGCGCCAGCAGCTATAGGCTAGCGGGAGAGCTACGCACAGATACGCAGTATTTT.

This clonotype was counted ten times or more. The genes are TRBV6-1 and TRBJ2-2; no reliable D call. Germline V gene lookup returns CDR1 MNHNS and CDR2 SASEGT. V lost 5 bases and J lost 4, with 8 bases in between. CDR3 size: 13 residues. The CDR3 reads CASSRMLTGELFF. For the CDR3, the DNA is TGTGCCAGCAGTCGGATGCTCACCGGGGAGCTGTTTTTT.

This clonotype was observed a few times. This chain joins TRBV15 and TRBJ1-5; no definite D call. Trimming left V 3 bases short and J 5 bases short, with 14 bases between. The CDR3 covers 15 residues. From germline, CDR1 is LNHNV and CDR2 YYDKDF (reference sequence). The DNA of the CDR3 is TGTGCCACCAGCAGTTGGGGAGAGAATGATCAGCCCCAGCATTTT. Its protein is CATSSWGENDQPQHF.

This clonotype was counted many times. Written as DNA, the CDR3 is TGTGCCAGCAGTTGGGGAGTGGGAAGTCAGCCCCAGCATTTT. This gives the protein CASSWGVGSQPQHF. The V gene is TRBV6-5, the J gene TRBJ1-5; unclear D gene. The CDR3 runs to 14 residues. Germline CDR1 reads MNHEY; CDR2 reads SVGAGI. V lost 4 bases, J lost 6 bases, and 13 bases lay in between.

This clonotype has at least ten counts. V gene TRBV7-9 combines with J gene TRBJ2-1; no reliable D call. The CDR3 has 15 amino acids. Germline CDR1 reads SEHNR; CDR2 reads FQNEAQ (reference sequence). Between the trimmed V and J ends, which lost 3 bases and 0 bases, there was a span of 9 bases. CDR3 loop: CASSFFRSSYNEQFF. CDR3 sequence (DNA): TGTGCCAGCAGCTTTTTCCGGAGCTCCTACAATGAGCAGTTCTTC.

J is TRBJ2-1 and V is TRBV4-1; 7 positions match TRBD2. Germline-derived CDR1 and CDR2 are MGHRA and YSYEKL. V shed 6 bases, J shed 4 bases, and the junction held 12 bases outside the gene matches. CDR3 length: 16 amino acids. CDR3 region: CASRGRVGDWYNEQFF. The CDR3 region has the DNA TGCGCCAGCAGGGGGAGGGTGGGGGATTGGTACAATGAGCAGTTCTTC.

This clonotype was recorded at least ten times. The chain combines TRBV15 with TRBJ2-7; D possibly corresponds to TRBD2 (6 bases). CDR1 and CDR2 (germline): LNHNV, YYDKDF (reference sequence). This CDR3 is 15 amino acids long. V lost 1 base to trimming and J lost 1 base, with 11 bases between them. The CDR3 coding sequence is TGTGCCACCAGCAGAGTAGCGGACACATCCTACGAGCAGTACTTC. Translating gives CATSRVADTSYEQYF. Looking up the rest from reference TRBV15 and TRBJ2-7 gives the full variable domain: DAMVIQNPRYQVTQFGKPVTLSCSQTLNHNVMYWYQQKSSQAPKLLFHYYDKDFNNEADTPDNFQSRRPNTSFCFLDIRSPGLGDTAMYLCATSRVADTSYEQYFGPGTRLTVT.

This clonotype has a count of ten or more. The rearrangement links TRBV7-2 to TRBJ2-2, with D unclear. The CDR3 has 13 residues. In germline, CDR1 is SGHTA, CDR2 FQGNSA. The V gene lost 5 bases and the J gene lost 7 bases, with 11 bases spanning the gap. CDR3 amino acids: CASSLRYYGELFF. For the CDR3, the DNA is TGTGCCAGCAGCCTTAGATATTACGGGGAGCTGTTTTTT.

This clonotype was seen a few times. The chain uses TRBV6-1 and TRBJ2-7, with TRBD1 matching 9 bases. The CDR3 extends over 14 amino acids. From germline, CDR1 is MNHNS and CDR2 SASEGT. The ends lost 6 bases at V and 2 bases at J; junction bases unmatched: 5. The CDR3 reads CASSKRQGAYEQYF. The CDR3 nucleotides are TGTGCCAGCAGCAAGAGACAGGGGGCCTACGAGCAGTACTTC.

This clonotype was detected ten times or more. The V call is TRBV7-3, the J call TRBJ2-7; no clear D gene. The CDR3 is made up of 14 amino acids. The ends were cut back, 0 bases at V and 6 bases at J, with 12 bases in the middle. Germline assignment: CDR1 SGHTA and CDR2 FQGTGA. The CDR3 sequence: CASSLTSLDAEQYF. The CDR3 DNA follows: TGTGCCAGCAGCTTAACATCTCTCGACGCCGAGCAGTACTTC. Looking up the rest from reference TRBV7-3 and TRBJ2-7 gives the full variable domain: GAGVSQTPSNKVTEKGKYVELRCDPISGHTALYWYRQSLGQGPEFLIYFQGTGAADDSGLPNDRFFAVRPEGSVSTLKIQRTERGDSAVYLCASSLTSLDAEQYFGPGTRLTVT.

This clonotype was seen repeatedly, ten times or more. The V and J genes are TRBV28 and TRBJ2-6, with 7 bases aligning to TRBD2. J was trimmed by 11 bases and V by 10 bases; bases with no gene match: 14. The CDR3 has 14 residues. CDR1 is MDHEN, CDR2 SYDVKM, per germline. CDR3 loop: CATDAVGRGHVLTF. Written as DNA, the CDR3 is TGTGCCACCGATGCTGTGGGGAGGGGCCACGTCCTGACTTTC.

In this sample, this clonotype turned up a few times. The chain has TRBV10-3 and TRBJ2-2; 10 bases line up with TRBD2. CDR3 length: 17 residues. V lost 0 bases, J lost 0 bases, and 1 base stayed unmatched. CDR1 and CDR2 from the germline V gene are ENHRY and SYGVKD. The CDR3 region has the DNA TGTGCCATCAGTGAGTCAAGCGGGAGGGCGAACACCGGGGAGCTGTTTTTT. Translation gives CAISESSGRANTGELFF.

Ten or more counts support this clonotype. The chain recombines TRBV4-1 with TRBJ2-1; TRBD1 matches at 8 bases. The CDR3 sequence is 16 residues long. CDR1 and CDR2 from the germline V gene are MGHRA and YSYEKL. V trimming: 2 bases; J trimming: 4 bases; junction bases outside the gene matches: 7. CDR3 in DNA: TGCGCCAGCAGCCAAAAAGAGGACAGGGATTACAATGAGCAGTTCTTC. Protein: CASSQKEDRDYNEQFF.

The table lists this clonotype with many counts. The chain is built from TRBV7-8 and TRBJ1-2; D not resolved. Germline-derived CDR1 and CDR2 are SGHVS and FQNEAQ. This CDR3 contains 15 residues. Trimming shortened V by 5 bases and J by 2 bases, and 15 bases separated the two germline ends. CDR3: CASSGRTSLNYGYTF. Here the CDR3 DNA reads TGTGCCAGCAGCGGCAGGACCTCCTTAAACTATGGCTACACCTTC.

The V gene is TRBV20-1, the J gene TRBJ2-3; D gene ambiguous. In germline, CDR1 is DFQATT, CDR2 SNEGSKA (reference sequence). Trimming shortened V by 3 bases and J by 2 bases, and 15 bases separated the two germline ends. The CDR3 has 15 amino acids. CDR3 region: CSARRSPIFTDTQYF. For the CDR3, the DNA is TGCAGTGCTAGGCGTAGCCCAATATTCACAGATACGCAGTATTTT.

Only a few counts were recorded for this clonotype. This chain connects TRBV9 to TRBJ2-7, with 7 bases that match TRBD1. Germline values: CDR1 SGDLS, CDR2 YYNGEE. Trimming at V came to 4 bases and at J to 3 bases, leaving 7 bases not matched to a gene. The CDR3 spans 14 residues. DNA for the CDR3: TGTGCCAGCAGCCGGAGGACAGGAGACTACGAGCAGTACTTC. Its translation: CASSRRTGDYEQYF.

This clonotype was seen a few times. V usage is TRBV29-1 and J usage is TRBJ2-5, with 8 nucleotides matching TRBD2. V was pared by 5 bases and J by 1 base, with 24 bases of the junction left unmatched. The CDR3 totals 20 residues. Germline CDR1 reads SQVTM; CDR2 reads ANQGSEA. The CDR3 is CSVLLREGTPATVRQETQYF. CDR3 bases: TGCAGCGTTCTTCTCCGGGAGGGAACCCCCGCTACGGTCCGCCAAGAGACCCAGTACTTC.

The chain uses TRBV19 and TRBJ2-7, with a possible D match to TRBD2 (6 bases). Germline assignment: CDR1 LNHDA and CDR2 SQIVND (reference sequence). CDR3 length: 17 residues. Trimming left V 5 bases short and J 2 bases short, with 22 bases between. CDR3 nucleotide sequence: TGTGCCAGTAGTGTCAGACAAGGGACTTACGGACCCTACGAGCAGTACTTC. It translates to CASSVRQGTYGPYEQYF.

This clonotype was seen repeatedly, ten times or more. This chain joins TRBV20-1 and TRBJ2-1; 8 bases align to TRBD2. The CDR3 length is 14 residues. Germline-derived CDR1 and CDR2 are DFQATT and SNEGSKA (reference sequence). V shed 5 bases, J shed 6 bases, and the junction held 9 bases outside the gene matches. The CDR3 loop reads CSARTGGPINEQFF. The CDR3 DNA follows: TGCAGTGCTCGGACGGGAGGGCCGATCAATGAGCAGTTCTTC.

The chain has TRBV7-9 and TRBJ2-1, with 7 bases identical to TRBD1. This CDR3 spans 15 amino acids. Germline CDR1 is SEHNR and CDR2 is FQNEAQ (reference sequence). V shed 1 base and J 12 bases; nucleotides not matched to a gene: 12. The CDR3 region has the DNA TGTGCCAGCAGCTTAGTTGGGCAGGGGGATTTTAGGCAGTTCTTC. It codes for CASSLVGQGDFRQFF.

This clonotype was observed at least ten times. The gene calls are TRBV7-8 and TRBJ2-7; D is ambiguous. Germline CDR1 SGHVS, CDR2 FQNEAQ. The CDR3 sequence is 12 residues long. Between the trimmed V and J ends, which lost 1 base and 2 bases, there was a span of 3 bases. CDR3 coding DNA: TGTGCCAGCAGCTTAGTCCCCTACGAGCAGTACTTC. This sequence encodes CASSLVPYEQYF.

V is TRBV6-1 and J is TRBJ2-2, with D possibly TRBD1 on 6 matching bases. The V end lost 10 bases, the J end lost 6 bases, and 12 bases lay between the germline ends. The CDR3 loop spans 12 amino acids. Per germline, CDR1 MNHNS and CDR2 SASEGT. CDR3 nucleotide sequence: TGTGCCACCCAGAAGGGGGCCGGGGAGCTGTTTTTT. Translated, it gives CATQKGAGELFF.